A selection of T cell receptor beta chains follows, all from one sample in a study of regulatory T cells in long-lasting Graves disease. TCRdb itself ran the multiplex PCR reads through MiXCR, one entry per CDR3 protein. The sample records 650,000 to 700,000 distinct CDR3 sequences, 25% to 30% being singletons. The source material was peripheral blood mononuclear cells (PBMCs), sampled when the disease was refractory, from a patient treated with antithyroid drugs. All receptors derive from a female donor with Graves disease. CDR3s include the opening cysteine and the closing phenylalanine or tryptophan. A D gene is named only where the DNA matches it firmly. The listing skips clone size in some rows; elsewhere it reads once, few, many or a size class.

TRBJ1-5	TRBV28	many	TRBD1	14	TGTGCCAGCAGTCTTGACAGGGTGAGTCAGCCCCAGCATTTT	CASSLDRVSQPQHF
TRBJ2-2	TRBV5-1	NA	TRBD2	15	TGCGCCAGCAGCTGGGAGGGGCATAACACCGGGGAGCTGTTTTTT	CASSWEGHNTGELFF
TRBJ2-7	TRBV30	NA	TRBD1	13	TGTGCCTGTTATGACAGGGAATCCTACGAGCAGTACTTC	CACYDRESYEQYF
TRBJ2-7	TRBV12-3/TRBV12-4	NA	NA	15	TGTGCCAGCAGTTTAGCAGGGGGAGAAAGCTACGAGCAGTACTTC	CASSLAGGESYEQYF
TRBJ1-1	TRBV3-1	few	NA	16	TGTGCCAGCAGCCAAGACGGGGTGGGGGTGAACACTGAAGCTTTCTTT	CASSQDGVGVNTEAFF
TRBJ2-7	TRBV29-1	few	TRBD1	11	TGCAGCGTTGAAGAACAGGGGGAGCAGTACTTC	CSVEEQGEQYF
TRBJ2-5	TRBV4-1	few	NA	14	TGCGCCAGCAGCCAAACGGGTCGACAAGAGACCCAGTACTTC	CASSQTGRQETQYF
TRBJ1-1	TRBV6-2/TRBV6-3	few	NA	14	TGTGCCAGCAGTTACTTGAGCGGGGACACTGAAGCTTTCTTT	CASSYLSGDTEAFF
TRBJ1-5	TRBV6-1	NA	NA	15	TGTGCCAGCAGACGCGGACAGCATAGCAATCAGCCCCAGCATTTT	CASRRGQHSNQPQHF
TRBJ2-7	TRBV19	few	TRBD2	17	TGTGCCAGTAGTATTGCAGGACTAGCGGGAGCAACCTACGAGCAGTACTTC	CASSIAGLAGATYEQYF
TRBJ2-7	TRBV11-1	NA	NA	12	TGTGCCAGCAGCCCTGCGTTCTACGAGCAGTACTTC	CASSPAFYEQYF
TRBJ2-7	TRBV6-1	NA	TRBD1	13	TGTGCCAGCAGGGGACAGGGAATAGGCGAGCAGTACTTC	CASRGQGIGEQYF
TRBJ2-5	TRBV12-3/TRBV12-4	many	NA	15	TGTGCCAGCAGGCCTCAGGACAGAGGCCAAGAGACCCAGTACTTC	CASRPQDRGQETQYF
TRBJ2-7	TRBV11-2	NA	NA	14	TGTGCCAGCAGCTTAGACCTTCAGGACAACGAGCAGTACTTC	CASSLDLQDNEQYF
TRBJ2-1	TRBV20-1	NA	NA	15	TGCAGTGCTAGCTTACTCCTCCTAGAACCCAATGAGCAGTTCTTC	CSASLLLLEPNEQFF
TRBJ1-5	TRBV5-1	few	TRBD1	17	TGCGCCAGCAGCTTGGATGGACAGGGAGTTAGCAATCAGCCCCAGCATTTT	CASSLDGQGVSNQPQHF
TRBJ2-5	TRBV3-1	NA	NA	13	TGTGCCAGCAGCCAATGCGGGCCAGAGACCCAGTACTTC	CASSQCGPETQYF
TRBJ1-2	TRBV27	many	NA	14	TGTGCCAGCAGTTTATCGGCAGGGGACTATGGCTACACCTTC	CASSLSAGDYGYTF
TRBJ1-6	TRBV7-3	NA	NA	16	TGTGCCAGCAGCTTAAGGTCGGCGGGAGGGAATTCACCCCTCCACTTT	CASSLRSAGGNSPLHF
TRBJ1-1	TRBV18	few	NA	14	TGTGCCAGCTCATCTTCATCAGGGAACACTGAAGCTTTCTTT	CASSSSSGNTEAFF
TRBJ1-1	TRBV18	NA	NA	12	TGTGCCAGCTCACCAGATTACACTGAAGCTTTCTTT	CASSPDYTEAFF
TRBJ2-7	TRBV6-2/TRBV6-3	NA	TRBD1	14	TGTGCCAGCAGGTACCGGGACAGGTTATACGAGCAGTACTTC	CASRYRDRLYEQYF